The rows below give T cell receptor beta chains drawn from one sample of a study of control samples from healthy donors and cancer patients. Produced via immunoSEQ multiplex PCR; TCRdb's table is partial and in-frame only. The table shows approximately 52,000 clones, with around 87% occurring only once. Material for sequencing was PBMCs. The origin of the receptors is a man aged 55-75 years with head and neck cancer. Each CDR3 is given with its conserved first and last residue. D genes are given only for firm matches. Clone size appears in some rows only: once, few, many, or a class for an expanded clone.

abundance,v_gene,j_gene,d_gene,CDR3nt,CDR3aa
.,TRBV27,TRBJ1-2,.,TGTGCCAGCAGTAGAAGGGGTGTCGGCTACACCTTC,CASSRRGVGYTF
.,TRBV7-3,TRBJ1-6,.,TGTGCCAGCAGCTTAGCGGCCAGGGGAAATTCACCCCTCCACTTT,CASSLAARGNSPLHF
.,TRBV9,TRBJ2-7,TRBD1,TGTGCCAGCAGCACCCGGGACAGGGGCGAGCAGTACTTC,CASSTRDRGEQYF
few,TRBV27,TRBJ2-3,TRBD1,TGTGCCAGCAGTCGAACTTCACGCGGGACAGGGGGCACAGATACGCAGTATTTT,CASSRTSRGTGGTDTQYF
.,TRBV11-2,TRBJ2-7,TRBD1,TGTGCCAGCAGCTTAGACAGGGGGGAGCAGTACTTC,CASSLDRGEQYF
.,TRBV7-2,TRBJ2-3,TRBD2,TGTGCCAGCAGCTCCTCCCAGCGGGGGGGCCGGACAGATACGCAGTATTTT,CASSSSQRGGRTDTQYF
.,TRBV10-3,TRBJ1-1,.,TGTGCCATCAGTGAGGAGCCCCCCTGGGAAGGCACTGAAGCTTTCTTT,CAISEEPPWEGTEAFF
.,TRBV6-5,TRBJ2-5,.,TGTGCCAGCAGTTACTCGCCAATGTACCAAGAGACCCAGTACTTC,CASSYSPMYQETQYF
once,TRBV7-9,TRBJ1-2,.,TGTGCCAGCAGCTTAACGCCAACAGGGAAGAGAGACTATGGCTACACCTTC,CASSLTPTGKRDYGYTF
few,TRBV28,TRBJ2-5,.,TGTGCCAGCAGGACCCAAGAGACCCAGTACTTC,CASRTQETQYF
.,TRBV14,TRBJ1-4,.,TGTGCCAGCAGCTCCCAGTTTAATGAAAAACTGTTTTTT,CASSSQFNEKLFF
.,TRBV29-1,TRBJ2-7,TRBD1,TGCAGCGTTGTAGGCGACAGGGCGAGGTACGAGCAGTACTTC,CSVVGDRARYEQYF
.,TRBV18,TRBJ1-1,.,TGTGCCAGCTCAGCGCTCCGTTTGGACACTAACACTGAAGCTTTCTTT,CASSALRLDTNTEAFF
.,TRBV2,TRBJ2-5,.,TGTGCCAGCAGTGAAGAGCCTCCGGGGGACCCTGGGTGGACCCAGTACTTC,CASSEEPPGDPGWTQYF
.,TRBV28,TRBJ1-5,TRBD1,TGTGCCAGCAGCCCGGACAGGGTCAATCAGCCCCAGCATTTT,CASSPDRVNQPQHF
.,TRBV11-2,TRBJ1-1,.,TGTGCCAGCAGCCTTCGGGGAGAGAACACTGAAGCTTTCTTT,CASSLRGENTEAFF
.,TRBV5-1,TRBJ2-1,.,TGCGCCAGCAGCTTGGGTCCAGGAACCTCCTACAATGAGCAGTTCTTC,CASSLGPGTSYNEQFF
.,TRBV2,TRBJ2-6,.,TGTGCCAGCAGTGAGGGGGGTGCTGGGGCCAACGTCCTGACTTTC,CASSEGGAGANVLTF
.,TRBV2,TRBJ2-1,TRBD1,TGTGCCAGCAGTGAAGGCCGCCAGGGGGACTACAATGAGCAGTTCTTC,CASSEGRQGDYNEQFF
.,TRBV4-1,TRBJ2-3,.,TGCGCCAGCAGCCAAGCCGGGATACTAGATACGCAGTATTTT,CASSQAGILDTQYF
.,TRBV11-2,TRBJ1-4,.,TGTGCCAGCAGCACCTCATCTAATGAAAAACTGTTTTTT,CASSTSSNEKLFF
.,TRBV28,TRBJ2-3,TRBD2,TGTGCCAGCAGTTCGTATCGACTAGCGGGGGAGACTAGCGCAGATACGCAGTATTTT,CASSSYRLAGETSADTQYF
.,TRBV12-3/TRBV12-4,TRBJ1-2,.,TGTGCCAGCAGTTCAGGCTATGGCTACACCTTC,CASSSGYGYTF
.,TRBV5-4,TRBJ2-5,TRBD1,TGTGCCAGCAGAACGACAGGGGAAGAGACCCAGTACTTC,CASRTTGEETQYF
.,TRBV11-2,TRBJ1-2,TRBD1,TGTGCCAGCAGCTCGGGACAGCGCTATGGCTACACCTTC,CASSSGQRYGYTF
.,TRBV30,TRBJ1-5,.,TGTGCCTGGAGTACTACAAATAGCAATCAGCCCCAGCATTTT,CAWSTTNSNQPQHF
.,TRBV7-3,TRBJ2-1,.,TGTGCCAGCAGCAGCGCCGGCGGGGTATACAATGAGCAGTTCTTC,CASSSAGGVYNEQFF
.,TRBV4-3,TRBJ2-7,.,TGCGCCAGCAGCCAAGGCGGTGACAAGGAGACCTACGAGCAGTACTTC,CASSQGGDKETYEQYF
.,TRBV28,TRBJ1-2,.,TGTGCCAGCTCTACGTATAGTGACTCGGGCTACACCTTC,CASSTYSDSGYTF
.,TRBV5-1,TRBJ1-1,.,TGCGCCAGCAGCTTTCTGGGAACGAACACTGAAGCTTTCTTT,CASSFLGTNTEAFF
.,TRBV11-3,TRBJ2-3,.,TGTGCCAGCAGCTTAGGGGGGTCTAGATTCACAGATACGCAGTATTTT,CASSLGGSRFTDTQYF
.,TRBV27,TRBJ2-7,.,TGTGCCAGCAGTTTTCGGCAGGGATTCCAGCAGTACTTC,CASSFRQGFQQYF